The sequence of this TCR beta chain was determined in a study of CD8+ T cells in alopecia areata. Germline V lookup: CDR1 SNHLY, CDR2 FYNNEI. The CDR3 extends over 16 amino acids. The treatment denotes: oral pan-JAK inhibitor, 5-10 mg twice daily. cDNA reverse transcribed from extracted RNA served as the sequencing template. Produced via immunoSEQ multiplex PCR; TCRdb's table is partial and in-frame only. The top ten hold about a sixth of the sample, which has more than 90,000 clones, approximately 66% seen once. With respect to this clone: Antigen unknown. At one boundary the junction diverges from the germline segment, which might be a read error.

General study points: Many expanded lesional clones persisted during tofacitinib (in both scalp and blood).

The chain joins TRBV2 to TRBJ1-1; possibly TRBD1 for D (5 bases). This receptor was identified in a human donor with alopecia areata. This specimen consisted of CD8+ T cells sorted from blood, obtained at week 4, from a patient treated with tofacitinib. Here the CDR3 DNA reads TGTGCCAGCAGTGAAGGTTCTGGACACCTGAACACTGGAGCTTTCTTT. Translating gives CASSEGSGHLNTGAFF.